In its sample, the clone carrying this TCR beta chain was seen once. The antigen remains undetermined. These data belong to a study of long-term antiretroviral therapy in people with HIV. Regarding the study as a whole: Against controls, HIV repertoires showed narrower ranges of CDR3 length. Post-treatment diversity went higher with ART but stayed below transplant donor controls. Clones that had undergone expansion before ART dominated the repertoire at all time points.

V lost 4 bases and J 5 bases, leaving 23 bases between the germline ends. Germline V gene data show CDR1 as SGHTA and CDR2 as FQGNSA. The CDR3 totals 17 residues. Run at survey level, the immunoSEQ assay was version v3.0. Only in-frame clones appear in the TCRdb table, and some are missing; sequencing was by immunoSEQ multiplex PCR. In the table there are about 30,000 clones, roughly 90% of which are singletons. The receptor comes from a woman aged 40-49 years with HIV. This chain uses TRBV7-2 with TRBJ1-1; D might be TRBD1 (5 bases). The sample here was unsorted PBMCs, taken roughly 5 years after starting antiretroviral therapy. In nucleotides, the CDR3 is TGTGCCAGCAGCTCTCGAAACATAGGGGCTTCGGGGACTGAAGCTTTCTTT. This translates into CASSSRNIGASGTEAFF.